The rows below give T cell receptor beta chains drawn from one sample of a study of regulatory T cells in long-lasting Graves disease. In TCRdb, the multiplex PCR reads were re-called with MiXCR into one record per CDR3 protein. Seen here are 350,000 to 450,000 distinct CDR3 sequences, over 14% observed once, and the top ten hold under 9%. The same sample was also used in a study of T cells in Graves' hyperthyroidism and ophthalmopathy.

Sequenced material: peripheral blood mononuclear cells (PBMCs), taken at new diagnosis, from a patient treated with antithyroid drugs. The receptors come from a woman in her thirties or forties with Graves disease. The CDR3 runs from the conserved cysteine through the conserved F or W. A D gene is named only where the DNA matches it firmly. Some rows have no size entry. The others give once, few or many, or a class for an expanded clone.

v_gene: TRBV20-1
j_gene: TRBJ2-1
abundance: few
d_gene: TRBD2
CDR3nt: TGCAGTGCTAGAGGACTAGCGGGAGGGGGCAATGAGCAGTTCTTC
CDR3aa: CSARGLAGGGNEQFF

v_gene: TRBV12-3/TRBV12-4
j_gene: TRBJ2-7
abundance: many
d_gene: .
CDR3nt: TGTGCCAGCAGTTTAATTGGAGCACAAGAGCAGTACTTC
CDR3aa: CASSLIGAQEQYF

v_gene: TRBV29-1
j_gene: TRBJ1-2
abundance: many
d_gene: .
CDR3nt: TGCAGCGTTGGGGCAGATTACGACTCCCCCACGTATGGCTACACCTTC
CDR3aa: CSVGADYDSPTYGYTF

v_gene: TRBV28
j_gene: TRBJ2-1
abundance: few
d_gene: .
CDR3nt: TGTGCCAGCAGTTTAATGGGGAGAGAAAGACCTGAGCAGTTCTTC
CDR3aa: CASSLMGRERPEQFF

v_gene: TRBV6-1
j_gene: TRBJ1-5
abundance: .
d_gene: TRBD1
CDR3nt: TGTGCCAGCAGGAGGGGACAGGGGCCCCAGCATTTT
CDR3aa: CASRRGQGPQHF

v_gene: TRBV30
j_gene: TRBJ2-4
abundance: many
d_gene: .
CDR3nt: TGTGCCTGGAGTGTAGGTAACATTCAGTACTTC
CDR3aa: CAWSVGNIQYF

v_gene: TRBV20-1
j_gene: TRBJ2-3
abundance: many
d_gene: TRBD2
CDR3nt: TGCAGTGCTATGACTAGCGGGAGTATAGATACGCAGTATTTT
CDR3aa: CSAMTSGSIDTQYF

v_gene: TRBV19
j_gene: TRBJ2-1
abundance: many
d_gene: .
CDR3nt: TGTGCCAGTAGTATAGTTGGGGGCCGGGATGAGCAGTTCTTC
CDR3aa: CASSIVGGRDEQFF

v_gene: TRBV4-1
j_gene: TRBJ2-1
abundance: .
d_gene: .
CDR3nt: TGCGCCAGCAGAGACGAGCCGAGCTCCTACAATGAGCAGTTCTTC
CDR3aa: CASRDEPSSYNEQFF

v_gene: TRBV30
j_gene: TRBJ2-1
abundance: many
d_gene: TRBD2
CDR3nt: TGTGCCTGGAGTGTGAGGCTAGCGGGAGACAATGAGCAGTTCTTC
CDR3aa: CAWSVRLAGDNEQFF

v_gene: TRBV5-1
j_gene: TRBJ1-3
abundance: many
d_gene: .
CDR3nt: TGCGCCAGCAGTTCCCAGGGAAGCTCTGGAAACACCATATATTTT
CDR3aa: CASSSQGSSGNTIYF

v_gene: TRBV28
j_gene: TRBJ2-1
abundance: many
d_gene: .
CDR3nt: TGTGCCATCTCCGGGGAGAGGGAATACAATGAGCAGTTCTTC
CDR3aa: CAISGEREYNEQFF

v_gene: TRBV14
j_gene: TRBJ2-2
abundance: many
d_gene: TRBD2
CDR3nt: TGTGCCAGCAGCCGGGGGACTAGCTGGTCCGGGGAGCTGTTTTTT
CDR3aa: CASSRGTSWSGELFF

v_gene: TRBV11-3
j_gene: TRBJ2-1
abundance: .
d_gene: TRBD2
CDR3nt: TGTGCCAGCAGCTTAGATCAGGGGACTAGCGGCCAACAGAATGAGCAGTTCTTC
CDR3aa: CASSLDQGTSGQQNEQFF

v_gene: TRBV7-3
j_gene: TRBJ2-7
abundance: .
d_gene: TRBD1
CDR3nt: TGTGCCAGCAGCCCCAGGCGGACAGGGATCCACGAGCAGTACTTC
CDR3aa: CASSPRRTGIHEQYF

v_gene: TRBV5-4
j_gene: TRBJ2-1
abundance: few
d_gene: TRBD1
CDR3nt: TGTGCCAGCAGCAAGGGACAGAGCCTTTACAATGAGCAGTTCTTC
CDR3aa: CASSKGQSLYNEQFF

v_gene: TRBV5-1
j_gene: TRBJ1-2
abundance: .
d_gene: TRBD1
CDR3nt: TGCGCCAGCAGCTTGTCACAGGGGGGGTATGGCTACACCTTC
CDR3aa: CASSLSQGGYGYTF

v_gene: TRBV7-2
j_gene: TRBJ2-1
abundance: .
d_gene: .
CDR3nt: TGTGCCAGCAGCCCCCTGAACAGGGAATCCTACAATGAGCAGTTCTTC
CDR3aa: CASSPLNRESYNEQFF

v_gene: TRBV6-2/TRBV6-3
j_gene: TRBJ2-3
abundance: few
d_gene: .
CDR3nt: TGTGCCAGCAGTCATCAAAGCACAGATACGCAGTATTTT
CDR3aa: CASSHQSTDTQYF

v_gene: TRBV9
j_gene: TRBJ2-3
abundance: many
d_gene: .
CDR3nt: TGTGCCAGCAGCCCACAAGGACTGGCAACAGATACGCAGTATTTT
CDR3aa: CASSPQGLATDTQYF

v_gene: TRBV7-6
j_gene: TRBJ1-2
abundance: few
d_gene: .
CDR3nt: TGTGCCAGCAGCTTAGGTGAAAGTGGAAGCTATGGCTACACCTTC
CDR3aa: CASSLGESGSYGYTF

v_gene: TRBV7-2
j_gene: TRBJ2-2
abundance: few
d_gene: TRBD1
CDR3nt: TGTGCCAGCAGCCAAGTGGCAGACAGGGGGTCCGGGGAGCTGTTTTTT
CDR3aa: CASSQVADRGSGELFF

v_gene: TRBV6-1
j_gene: TRBJ2-3
abundance: many
d_gene: TRBD1
CDR3nt: TGTGCCAGCAGGAGACAGGGGGCGGCAGATACGCAGTATTTT
CDR3aa: CASRRQGAADTQYF

v_gene: TRBV28
j_gene: TRBJ1-5
abundance: many
d_gene: .
CDR3nt: TGTGCCAGCAGTTTCCCGGGGGGTAGTCAGCCCCAGCATTTT
CDR3aa: CASSFPGGSQPQHF

v_gene: TRBV24-1
j_gene: TRBJ1-1
abundance: many
d_gene: TRBD1
CDR3nt: TGTGCCACCAGTGATGCGGGACAGGGGAACACTGAAGCTTTCTTT
CDR3aa: CATSDAGQGNTEAFF

v_gene: TRBV24-1
j_gene: TRBJ2-1
abundance: .
d_gene: TRBD2
CDR3nt: TGTGCCACCAGTGAGCCAGCGGGAGGGCCGCCTGGTAATGAGCAGTTCTTC
CDR3aa: CATSEPAGGPPGNEQFF

v_gene: TRBV7-2
j_gene: TRBJ2-7
abundance: .
d_gene: .
CDR3nt: TGTGCCAGCAGCTTACAGGGAAGCGAGCAGTACTTC
CDR3aa: CASSLQGSEQYF

v_gene: TRBV19
j_gene: TRBJ1-5
abundance: few
d_gene: .
CDR3nt: TGTGCCAGTAGTATGGATTGGCTAGCAGGAAGCAATCAGCCCCAGCATTTT
CDR3aa: CASSMDWLAGSNQPQHF

v_gene: TRBV28
j_gene: TRBJ2-7
abundance: many
d_gene: .
CDR3nt: TGTGCCAGCAGTTCGCACGGACACCGGTACGAGCAGTACTTC
CDR3aa: CASSSHGHRYEQYF

v_gene: TRBV13
j_gene: TRBJ2-2
abundance: .
d_gene: TRBD2
CDR3nt: TGTGCCAGCAGCTTGGGACTAGCGGTCGAAACCGGGGAGCTGTTTTTT
CDR3aa: CASSLGLAVETGELFF

v_gene: TRBV27
j_gene: TRBJ2-3
abundance: many
d_gene: TRBD1
CDR3nt: TGTGCCAGCAGGAGGACAGGGTCCGCCACAGATACGCAGTATTTT
CDR3aa: CASRRTGSATDTQYF

v_gene: TRBV20-1
j_gene: TRBJ1-2
abundance: many
d_gene: .
CDR3nt: TGCAGTGTTAGCCGGACGGGGGTCTATGGCTACACCTTC
CDR3aa: CSVSRTGVYGYTF

v_gene: TRBV27
j_gene: TRBJ2-7
abundance: many
d_gene: .
CDR3nt: TGTGCCAGCCATAGGGGGACAAGACCCTACGAGCAGTACTTC
CDR3aa: CASHRGTRPYEQYF

v_gene: TRBV12-3/TRBV12-4
j_gene: TRBJ1-5
abundance: many
d_gene: .
CDR3nt: TGTGCCAGCAGCCGGGGGGGGGCAAGCAATCAGCCCCAGCATTTT
CDR3aa: CASSRGGASNQPQHF

v_gene: TRBV3-1
j_gene: TRBJ2-2
abundance: .
d_gene: TRBD1
CDR3nt: TGTGCCAGCAGCCACAGGGACAGGGGGCGCGGTGACACCGGGGAGCTGTTTTTT
CDR3aa: CASSHRDRGRGDTGELFF

v_gene: TRBV7-9
j_gene: TRBJ1-2
abundance: many
d_gene: .
CDR3nt: TGTGCCAGCAGCTTAGAGGGGCAGGGCTATGGCTACACCTTC
CDR3aa: CASSLEGQGYGYTF

v_gene: TRBV28
j_gene: TRBJ1-6
abundance: many
d_gene: .
CDR3nt: TGTGCCAGCAGTTTATCGGTCAGGTTGCGGTATTCACCCCTCCACTTT
CDR3aa: CASSLSVRLRYSPLHF

v_gene: TRBV2
j_gene: TRBJ1-2
abundance: many
d_gene: TRBD1
CDR3nt: TGTGCCAGCTTTCCGGGACAGGGGAACTATGGCTACACCTTC
CDR3aa: CASFPGQGNYGYTF

v_gene: TRBV6-1
j_gene: TRBJ2-5
abundance: many
d_gene: TRBD2
CDR3nt: TGTGCCAGCAGTCCGCGGACTAGCGTGTACTTC
CDR3aa: CASSPRTSVYF

v_gene: TRBV7-3
j_gene: TRBJ2-1
abundance: .
d_gene: .
CDR3nt: TGTGCCAGCAGCTCACACGTAGGAAGCTCCTACAATGAGCAGTTCTTC
CDR3aa: CASSSHVGSSYNEQFF

v_gene: TRBV28
j_gene: TRBJ2-1
abundance: .
d_gene: TRBD2
CDR3nt: TGTGCCAGCAGCGGAACCTTTTGGAGGCTAGCGGAGCAACAAATCTACTACAGTGAGCAGTTCTTC
CDR3aa: CASSGTFWRLAEQQIYYSEQFF

v_gene: TRBV27
j_gene: TRBJ2-7
abundance: many
d_gene: TRBD1
CDR3nt: TGTGCCAGCAGTTTAAAACCCCCGGACAGGGCTTGGATCACCTACGAGCAGTACTTC
CDR3aa: CASSLKPPDRAWITYEQYF

v_gene: TRBV6-2/TRBV6-3
j_gene: TRBJ1-2
abundance: few
d_gene: TRBD1
CDR3nt: TGTGCCAGCAGTTACTCCGGGACAGGGGGCTATGGCTACACCTTC
CDR3aa: CASSYSGTGGYGYTF

v_gene: TRBV5-1
j_gene: TRBJ2-2
abundance: few
d_gene: TRBD2
CDR3nt: TGCGCCAGCAGCTCCCCCCCTCTAGCGGGGAACACCGGGGAGCTGTTTTTT
CDR3aa: CASSSPPLAGNTGELFF

v_gene: TRBV6-1
j_gene: TRBJ2-7
abundance: .
d_gene: .
CDR3nt: TGTGCCAGCAGTGAACGCTGGGACGGCTCCTACGAGCAGTACTTC
CDR3aa: CASSERWDGSYEQYF

v_gene: TRBV24-1
j_gene: TRBJ2-7
abundance: many
d_gene: .
CDR3nt: TGTGCCACCAGTGTCGTAGGTGGCGAGCAGTACTTC
CDR3aa: CATSVVGGEQYF

v_gene: TRBV19
j_gene: TRBJ1-6
abundance: many
d_gene: .
CDR3nt: TGTGCCAGTAGTCTCAACCGGGACCAGAATTCACCCCTCCACTTT
CDR3aa: CASSLNRDQNSPLHF

v_gene: TRBV29-1
j_gene: TRBJ2-7
abundance: .
d_gene: TRBD1
CDR3nt: TGCAGCGTTGGGGCACAGGGGGCGGCCTACGAGCAGTACTTC
CDR3aa: CSVGAQGAAYEQYF

v_gene: TRBV20-1
j_gene: TRBJ2-7
abundance: .
d_gene: .
CDR3nt: TGCAGTGCTAGAGACGAAATTAGCGTCACCTACGAGCAGTACTTC
CDR3aa: CSARDEISVTYEQYF